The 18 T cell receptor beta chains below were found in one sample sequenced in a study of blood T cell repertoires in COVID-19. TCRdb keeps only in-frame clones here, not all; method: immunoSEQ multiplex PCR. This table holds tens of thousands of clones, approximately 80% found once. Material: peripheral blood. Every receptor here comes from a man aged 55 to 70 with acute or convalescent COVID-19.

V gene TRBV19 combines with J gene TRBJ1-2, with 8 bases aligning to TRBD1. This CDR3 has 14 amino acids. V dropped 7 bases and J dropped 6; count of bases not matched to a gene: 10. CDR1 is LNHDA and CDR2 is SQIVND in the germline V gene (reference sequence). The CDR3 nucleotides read TGTGCCAGTACCATATCACCAGGGGGCCATGGCTACACCTTC. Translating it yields CASTISPGGHGYTF.

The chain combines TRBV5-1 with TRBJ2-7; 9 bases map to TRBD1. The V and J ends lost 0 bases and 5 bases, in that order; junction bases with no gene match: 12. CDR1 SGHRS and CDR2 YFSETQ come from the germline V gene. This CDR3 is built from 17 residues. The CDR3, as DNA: TGCGCCAGCAGCTTGGGCCCCGGGACAGGGAAGGGAGACGAGCAGTACTTC. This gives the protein CASSLGPGTGKGDEQYF.

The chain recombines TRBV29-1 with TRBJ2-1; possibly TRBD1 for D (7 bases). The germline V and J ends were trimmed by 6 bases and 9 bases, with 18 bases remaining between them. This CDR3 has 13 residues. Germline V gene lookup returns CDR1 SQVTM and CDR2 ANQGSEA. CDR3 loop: CSVARGVVAEQFF. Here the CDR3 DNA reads TGCAGCGTGGCCAGGGGGGTGGTTGCTGAGCAGTTCTTC.

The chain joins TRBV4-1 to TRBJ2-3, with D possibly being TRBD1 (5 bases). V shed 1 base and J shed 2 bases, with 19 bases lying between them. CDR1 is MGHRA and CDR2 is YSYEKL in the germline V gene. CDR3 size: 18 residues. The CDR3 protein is CASSQVGGAGHNTDTQYF. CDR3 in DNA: TGCGCCAGCAGCCAAGTTGGTGGGGCCGGGCATAACACAGATACGCAGTATTTT.

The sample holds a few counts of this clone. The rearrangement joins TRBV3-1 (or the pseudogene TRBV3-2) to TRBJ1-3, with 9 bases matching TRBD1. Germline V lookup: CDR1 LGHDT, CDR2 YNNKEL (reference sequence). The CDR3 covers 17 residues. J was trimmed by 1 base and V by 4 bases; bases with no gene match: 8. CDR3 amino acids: CASSPGTGRVSGNTIYF. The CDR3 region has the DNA TGTGCCAGCAGCCCGGGGACAGGGCGGGTTTCTGGAAACACCATATATTTT.

The CDR3 region is CASSLGQAHSYEQYF. The CDR3 DNA sequence: TGTGCCAGCAGCTTGGGACAGGCCCACTCCTACGAGCAGTACTTC. The chain carries TRBV7-3 and TRBJ2-7; 8 bases map to TRBD1. The CDR3 runs 15 residues. The ends lost 3 bases at V and 0 bases at J; junction bases unmatched: 4. Germline V CDR1 and CDR2: SGHTA, FQGTGA. The whole variable domain, remainder taken from reference TRBV7-3 and TRBJ2-7, is GAGVSQTPSNKVTEKGKYVELRCDPISGHTALYWYRQSLGQGPEFLIYFQGTGAADDSGLPNDRFFAVRPEGSVSTLKIQRTERGDSAVYLCASSLGQAHSYEQYFGPGTRLTVT.

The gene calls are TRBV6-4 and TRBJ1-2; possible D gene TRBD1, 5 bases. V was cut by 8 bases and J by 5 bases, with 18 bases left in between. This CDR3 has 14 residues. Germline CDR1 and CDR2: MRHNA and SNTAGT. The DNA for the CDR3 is TGTGCCAGCCCCCGGGACGGGGGACTATATGGCTACACCTTC. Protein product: CASPRDGGLYGYTF.

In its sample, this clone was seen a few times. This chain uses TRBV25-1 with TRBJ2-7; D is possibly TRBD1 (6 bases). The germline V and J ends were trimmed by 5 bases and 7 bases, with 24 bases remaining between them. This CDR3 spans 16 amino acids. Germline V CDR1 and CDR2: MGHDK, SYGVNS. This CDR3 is CASSPNRDIVGGEQYF. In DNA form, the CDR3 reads TGTGCCAGCAGTCCTAACCGGGACATCGTAGGGGGAGAGCAGTACTTC.

The CDR3 DNA reads as TGTGCCAGCAGTGATTCCCCCGGTCGGAGCTCTGGAAACACCATATATTTT. Protein sequence: CASSDSPGRSSGNTIYF. The chain carries TRBV25-1 and TRBJ1-3; D remains ambiguous. Between the trimmed V and J ends, which lost 3 bases and 0 bases, there was a span of 15 bases. This CDR3 has 17 residues. The germline V gene has CDR1 MGHDK and CDR2 SYGVNS.

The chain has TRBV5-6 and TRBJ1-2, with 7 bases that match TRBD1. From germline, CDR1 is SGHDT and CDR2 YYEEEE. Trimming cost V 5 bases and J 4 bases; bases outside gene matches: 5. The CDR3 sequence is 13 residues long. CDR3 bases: TGTGCCAGCAGTAGACAGGGCGCCTATGGCTACACCTTC. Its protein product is CASSRQGAYGYTF.

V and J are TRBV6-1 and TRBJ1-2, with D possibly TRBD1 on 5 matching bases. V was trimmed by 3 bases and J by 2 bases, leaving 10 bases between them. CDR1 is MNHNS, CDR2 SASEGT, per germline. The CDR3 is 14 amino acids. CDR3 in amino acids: CASSEGGSNYGYTF. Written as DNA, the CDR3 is TGTGCCAGCAGTGAGGGGGGATCGAACTATGGCTACACCTTC.

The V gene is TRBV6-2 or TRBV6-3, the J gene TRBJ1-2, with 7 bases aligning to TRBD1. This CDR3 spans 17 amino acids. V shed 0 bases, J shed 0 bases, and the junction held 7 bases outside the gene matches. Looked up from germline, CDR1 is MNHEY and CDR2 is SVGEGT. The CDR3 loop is CASSYSMGQLPNYGYTF. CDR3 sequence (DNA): TGTGCCAGCAGTTACTCAATGGGACAGCTACCTAACTATGGCTACACCTTC.

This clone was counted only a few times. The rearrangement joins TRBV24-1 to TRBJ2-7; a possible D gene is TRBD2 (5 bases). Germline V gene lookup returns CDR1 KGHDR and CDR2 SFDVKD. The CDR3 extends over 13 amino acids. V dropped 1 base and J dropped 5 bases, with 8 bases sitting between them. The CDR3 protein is CATSDFGVDEQYF. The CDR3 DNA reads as TGTGCCACCAGTGATTTCGGGGTTGACGAGCAGTACTTC.

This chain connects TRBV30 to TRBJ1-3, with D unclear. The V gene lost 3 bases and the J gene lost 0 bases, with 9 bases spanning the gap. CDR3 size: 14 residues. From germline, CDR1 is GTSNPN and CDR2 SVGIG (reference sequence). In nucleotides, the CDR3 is TGTGCCTGGAGATATAGTCACTCTGGAAACACCATATATTTT. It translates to CAWRYSHSGNTIYF.

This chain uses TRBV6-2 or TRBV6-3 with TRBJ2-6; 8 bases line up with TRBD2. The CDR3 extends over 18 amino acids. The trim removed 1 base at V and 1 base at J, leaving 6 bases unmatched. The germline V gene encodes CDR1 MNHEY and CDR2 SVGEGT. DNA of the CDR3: TGTGCCAGCAGTTACTACCCCGGGGGGGCATCTGGGGCCAACGTCCTGACTTTC. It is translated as CASSYYPGGASGANVLTF.

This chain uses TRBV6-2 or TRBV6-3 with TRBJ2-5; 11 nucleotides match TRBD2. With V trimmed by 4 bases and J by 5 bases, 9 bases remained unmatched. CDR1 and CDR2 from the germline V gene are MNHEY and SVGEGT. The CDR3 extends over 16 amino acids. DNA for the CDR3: TGTGCCAGCAGTTTAGTCCTAGCGGGGGGATCGGAGACCCAGTACTTC. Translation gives CASSLVLAGGSETQYF.

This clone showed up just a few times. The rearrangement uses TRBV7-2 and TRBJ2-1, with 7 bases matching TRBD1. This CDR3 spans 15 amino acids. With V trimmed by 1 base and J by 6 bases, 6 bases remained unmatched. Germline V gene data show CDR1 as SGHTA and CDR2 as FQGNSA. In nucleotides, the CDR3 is TGTGCCAGCAGCTTAGGACAGGGTTGGGTCAATGAGCAGTTCTTC. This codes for CASSLGQGWVNEQFF.

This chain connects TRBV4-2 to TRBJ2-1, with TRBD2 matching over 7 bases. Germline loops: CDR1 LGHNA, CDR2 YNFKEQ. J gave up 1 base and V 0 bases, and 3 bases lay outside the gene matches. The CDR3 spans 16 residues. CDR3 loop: CASSQDTGGSYNEQFF. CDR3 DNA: TGTGCCAGCAGCCAAGATACCGGGGGGTCCTACAATGAGCAGTTCTTC.